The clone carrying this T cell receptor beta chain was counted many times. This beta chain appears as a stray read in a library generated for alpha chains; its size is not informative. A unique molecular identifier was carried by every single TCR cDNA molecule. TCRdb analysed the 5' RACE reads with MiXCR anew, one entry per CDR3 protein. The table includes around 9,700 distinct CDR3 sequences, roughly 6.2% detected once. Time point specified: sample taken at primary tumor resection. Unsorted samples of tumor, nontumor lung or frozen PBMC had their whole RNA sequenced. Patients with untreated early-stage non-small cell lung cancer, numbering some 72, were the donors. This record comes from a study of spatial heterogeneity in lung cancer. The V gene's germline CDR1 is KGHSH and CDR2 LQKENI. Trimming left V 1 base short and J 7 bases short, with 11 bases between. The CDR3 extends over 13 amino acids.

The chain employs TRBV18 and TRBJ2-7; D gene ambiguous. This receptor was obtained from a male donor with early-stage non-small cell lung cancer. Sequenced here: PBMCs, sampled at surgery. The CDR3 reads CASSPQTIREQYF. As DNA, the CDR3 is TGTGCCAGCTCACCACAGACAATCAGGGAGCAGTACTTC. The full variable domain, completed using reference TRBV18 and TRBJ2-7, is NAGVMQNPRHLVRRRGQEARLRCSPMKGHSHVYWYRQLPEEGLKFMVYLQKENIIDESGMPKERFSAEFPKEGPSILRIQQVVRGDSAAYFCASSPQTIREQYFGPGTRLTVT.